This T cell receptor (beta chain) is drawn from a study of graft-versus-host responses after intestinal transplantation. Overall study context: In this cohort, recipients had multivisceral, liver-intestinal, or isolated intestinal transplants.

Regarding this clone: No antigen is known for it.

TCRdb's copy holds only in-frame clones and misses some; the assay was immunoSEQ multiplex PCR. The sample contains around 120,000 clones, approximately 96% of which appear only once. The CDR3 is 15 residues long. Trimming removed 3 bases from V and 12 bases from J; junction bases left unmatched: 10. The germline gives CDR1 SGDLS, CDR2 YYNGEE. The gene calls are TRBV9 and TRBJ2-1, with TRBD2 matching over 12 bases. The sequence was obtained from a human donor who received an intestinal transplant. The sequencing used unstimulated CD8+ T cells sorted from spleen or lymph node cells, collected before intestinal transplant. This CDR3 is CASSDRGLAGIGQFF. The CDR3 region has the DNA TGTGCCAGCAGCGACCGCGGACTAGCGGGAATCGGGCAGTTCTTC.